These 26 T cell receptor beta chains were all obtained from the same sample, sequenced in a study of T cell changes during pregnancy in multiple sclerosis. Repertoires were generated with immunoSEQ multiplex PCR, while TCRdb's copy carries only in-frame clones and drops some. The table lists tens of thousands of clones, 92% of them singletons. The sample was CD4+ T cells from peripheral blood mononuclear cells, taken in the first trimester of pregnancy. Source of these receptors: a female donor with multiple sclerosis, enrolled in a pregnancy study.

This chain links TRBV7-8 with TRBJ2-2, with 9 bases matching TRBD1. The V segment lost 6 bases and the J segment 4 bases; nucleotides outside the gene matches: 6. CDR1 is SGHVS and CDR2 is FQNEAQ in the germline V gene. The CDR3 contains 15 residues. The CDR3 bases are TGTGCCAGCAGTTCTAGGGGACAGGGCACCGGGGAGCTGTTTTTT. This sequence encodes CASSSRGQGTGELFF. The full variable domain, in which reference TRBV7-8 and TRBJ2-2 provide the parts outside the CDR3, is GAGVSQSPRYKVAKRGQDVALRCDPISGHVSLFWYQQALGQGPEFLTYFQNEAQLDKSGLPSDRFFAERPEGSVSTLKIQRTQQEDSAVYLCASSSRGQGTGELFFGEGSRLTVL.

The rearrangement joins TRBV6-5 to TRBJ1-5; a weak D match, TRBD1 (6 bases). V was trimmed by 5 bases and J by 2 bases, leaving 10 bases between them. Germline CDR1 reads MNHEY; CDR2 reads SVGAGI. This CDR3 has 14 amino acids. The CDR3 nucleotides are TGTGCCAGCAGTCAGTCAGGGGGCAATCAGCCCCAGCATTTT. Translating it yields CASSQSGGNQPQHF.

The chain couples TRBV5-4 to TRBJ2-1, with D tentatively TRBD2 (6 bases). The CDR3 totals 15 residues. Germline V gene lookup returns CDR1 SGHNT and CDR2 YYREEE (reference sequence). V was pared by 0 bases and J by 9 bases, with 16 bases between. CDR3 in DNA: TGTGCCAGCAGCTTGGCTGGGACTTCCCCTCGTGAGCAGTTCTTC. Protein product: CASSLAGTSPREQFF.

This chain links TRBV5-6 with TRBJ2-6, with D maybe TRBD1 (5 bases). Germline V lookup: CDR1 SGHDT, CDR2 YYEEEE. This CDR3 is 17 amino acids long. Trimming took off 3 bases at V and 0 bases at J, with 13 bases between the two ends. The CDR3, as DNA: TGTGCCAGCAGCTCCATACAAGGGGTCTCTGGGGCCAACGTCCTGACTTTC. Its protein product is CASSSIQGVSGANVLTF.

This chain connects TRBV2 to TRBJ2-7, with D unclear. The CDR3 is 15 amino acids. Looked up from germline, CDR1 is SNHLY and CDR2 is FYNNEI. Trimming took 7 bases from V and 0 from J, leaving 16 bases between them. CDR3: CASIALFMHSYEQYF. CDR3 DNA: TGTGCCAGCATAGCCCTATTTATGCACTCCTACGAGCAGTACTTC.

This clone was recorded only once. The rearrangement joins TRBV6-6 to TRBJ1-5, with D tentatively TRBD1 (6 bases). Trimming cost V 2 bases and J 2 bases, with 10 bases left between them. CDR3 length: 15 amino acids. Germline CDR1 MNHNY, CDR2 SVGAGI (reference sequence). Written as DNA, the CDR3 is TGTGCCAGCAGTTACAGTGCAGGGGGCAATCAGCCCCAGCATTTT. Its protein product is CASSYSAGGNQPQHF.

The CDR3 region is CASSRTGVNEQFF. CDR3 coding DNA: TGTGCCAGCAGTCGGACAGGGGTTAATGAGCAGTTCTTC. The chain uses TRBV27 and TRBJ2-1; 9 nucleotides match TRBD1. This CDR3 spans 13 amino acids. V lost 5 bases to trimming and J lost 7 bases; unmatched junction nucleotides: 3. Germline V CDR1 and CDR2: MNHEY, SMNVEV (reference sequence).

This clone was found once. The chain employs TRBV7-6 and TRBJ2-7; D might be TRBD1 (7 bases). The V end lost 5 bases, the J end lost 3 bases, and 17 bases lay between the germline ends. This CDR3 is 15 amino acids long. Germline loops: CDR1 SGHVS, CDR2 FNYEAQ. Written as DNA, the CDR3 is TGTGCCAGCAGCCCGCGGGACAGTTCCATCTACGAGCAGTACTTC. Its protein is CASSPRDSSIYEQYF.

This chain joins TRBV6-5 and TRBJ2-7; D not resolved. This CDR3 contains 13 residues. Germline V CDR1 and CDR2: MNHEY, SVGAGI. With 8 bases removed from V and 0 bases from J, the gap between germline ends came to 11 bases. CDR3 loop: CASQRPSSYEQYF. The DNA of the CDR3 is TGTGCCAGCCAACGCCCTAGCTCCTACGAGCAGTACTTC.

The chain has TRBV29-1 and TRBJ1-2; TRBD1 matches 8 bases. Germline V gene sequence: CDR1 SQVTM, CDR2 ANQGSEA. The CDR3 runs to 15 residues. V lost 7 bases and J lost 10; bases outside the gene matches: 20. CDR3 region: CSARGAGGGWLDYTF. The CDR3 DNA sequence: TGCAGCGCCCGAGGGGCAGGGGGCGGGTGGCTGGACTACACCTTC.

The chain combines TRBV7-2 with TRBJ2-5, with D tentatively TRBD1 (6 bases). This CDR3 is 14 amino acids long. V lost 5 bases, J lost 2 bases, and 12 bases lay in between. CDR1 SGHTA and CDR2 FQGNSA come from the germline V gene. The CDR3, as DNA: TGTGCCAGCAGCCATAGGGGGAGTCAAGAGACCCAGTACTTC. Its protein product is CASSHRGSQETQYF.

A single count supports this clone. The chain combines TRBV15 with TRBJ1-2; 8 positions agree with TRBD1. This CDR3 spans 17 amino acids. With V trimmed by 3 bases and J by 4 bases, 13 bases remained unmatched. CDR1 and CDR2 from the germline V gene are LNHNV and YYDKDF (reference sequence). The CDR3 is CATSRGGQGARGYGYTF. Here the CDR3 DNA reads TGTGCCACCAGCAGGGGGGGGCAGGGGGCGCGCGGCTATGGCTACACCTTC.

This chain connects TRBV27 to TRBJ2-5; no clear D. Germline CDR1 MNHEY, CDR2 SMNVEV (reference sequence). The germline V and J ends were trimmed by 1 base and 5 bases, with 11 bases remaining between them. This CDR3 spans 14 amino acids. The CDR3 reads CASSLLGSSETQYF. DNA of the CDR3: TGTGCCAGCAGTTTATTGGGCTCAAGCGAGACCCAGTACTTC.

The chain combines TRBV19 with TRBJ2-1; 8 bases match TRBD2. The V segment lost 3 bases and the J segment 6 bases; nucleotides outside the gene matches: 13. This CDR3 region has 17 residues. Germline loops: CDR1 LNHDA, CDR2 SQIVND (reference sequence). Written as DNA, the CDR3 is TGTGCCAGTAGTATTGTAGCGGGATTGGGGGGTCTCAATGAGCAGTTCTTC. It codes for CASSIVAGLGGLNEQFF.

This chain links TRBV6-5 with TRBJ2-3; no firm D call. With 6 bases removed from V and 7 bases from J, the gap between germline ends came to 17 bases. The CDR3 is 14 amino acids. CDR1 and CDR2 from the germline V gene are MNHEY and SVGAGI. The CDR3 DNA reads TGTGCCAGCAGGCCCCCAGGCCTGCAGTATACGCAGTATTTT. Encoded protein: CASRPPGLQYTQYF.

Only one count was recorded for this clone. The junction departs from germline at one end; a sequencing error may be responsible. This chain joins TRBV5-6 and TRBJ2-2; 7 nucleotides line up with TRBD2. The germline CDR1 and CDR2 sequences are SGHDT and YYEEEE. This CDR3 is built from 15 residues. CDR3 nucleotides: TGTGCCACCAGCCCGATAGGGCGGGAGACCGGGGAGCTGTTTTTT. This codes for CATSPIGRETGELFF.

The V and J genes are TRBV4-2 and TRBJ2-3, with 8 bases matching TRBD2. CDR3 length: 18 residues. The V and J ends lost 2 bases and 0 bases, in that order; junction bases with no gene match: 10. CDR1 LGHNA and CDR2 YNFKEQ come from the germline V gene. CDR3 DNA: TGTGCCAGCAGCCAACCTAGGACTAGCCTAACTAGCACAGATACGCAGTATTTT. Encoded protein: CASSQPRTSLTSTDTQYF.

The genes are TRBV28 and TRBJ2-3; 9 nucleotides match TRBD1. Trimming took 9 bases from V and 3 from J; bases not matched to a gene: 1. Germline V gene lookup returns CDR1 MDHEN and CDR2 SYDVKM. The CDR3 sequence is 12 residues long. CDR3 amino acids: CASGTGTDTQYF. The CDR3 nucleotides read TGTGCCAGTGGGACAGGGACAGATACGCAGTATTTT.

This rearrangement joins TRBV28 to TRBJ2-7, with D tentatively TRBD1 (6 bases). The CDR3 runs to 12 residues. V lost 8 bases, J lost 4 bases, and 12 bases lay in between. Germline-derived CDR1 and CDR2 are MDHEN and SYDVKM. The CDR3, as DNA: TGTGCCAGCTCTGGACAGCCTTACGAGCAGTACTTC. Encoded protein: CASSGQPYEQYF.

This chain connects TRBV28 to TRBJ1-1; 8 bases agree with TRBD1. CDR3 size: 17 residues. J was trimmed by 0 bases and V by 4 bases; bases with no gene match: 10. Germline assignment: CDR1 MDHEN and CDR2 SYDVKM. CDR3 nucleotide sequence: TGTGCCAGCAGTTGGGCCAGGACAGGGATTATGAACACTGAAGCTTTCTTT. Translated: CASSWARTGIMNTEAFF.

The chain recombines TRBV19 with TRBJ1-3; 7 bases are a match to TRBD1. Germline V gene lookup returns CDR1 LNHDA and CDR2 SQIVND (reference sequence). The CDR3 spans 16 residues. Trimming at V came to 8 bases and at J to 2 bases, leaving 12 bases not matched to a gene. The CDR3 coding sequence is TGTGCCAGTGCTTTCTCGACAGGGAGGACTGGAAACACCATATATTTT. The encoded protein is CASAFSTGRTGNTIYF.

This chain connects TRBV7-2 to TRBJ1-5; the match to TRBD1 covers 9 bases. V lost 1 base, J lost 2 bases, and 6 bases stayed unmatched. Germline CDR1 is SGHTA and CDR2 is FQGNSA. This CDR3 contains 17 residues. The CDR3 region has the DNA TGTGCCAGCAGCTTAGGGGGACAGGGATGGGGCAATCAGCCCCAGCATTTT. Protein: CASSLGGQGWGNQPQHF.

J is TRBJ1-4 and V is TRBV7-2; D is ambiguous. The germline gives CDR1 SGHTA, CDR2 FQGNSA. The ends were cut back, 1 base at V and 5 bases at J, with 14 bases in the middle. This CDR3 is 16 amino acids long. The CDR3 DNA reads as TGTGCCAGCAGCTTAGGTTTCTCGTCTCAGAATGAAAAACTGTTTTTT. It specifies CASSLGFSSQNEKLFF.

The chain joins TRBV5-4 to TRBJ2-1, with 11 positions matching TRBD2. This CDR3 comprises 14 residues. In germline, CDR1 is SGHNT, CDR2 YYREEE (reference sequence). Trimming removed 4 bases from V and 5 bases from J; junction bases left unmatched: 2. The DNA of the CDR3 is TGTGCCAGCAGCCTTAGCGGGAGGGACAATGAGCAGTTCTTC. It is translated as CASSLSGRDNEQFF.

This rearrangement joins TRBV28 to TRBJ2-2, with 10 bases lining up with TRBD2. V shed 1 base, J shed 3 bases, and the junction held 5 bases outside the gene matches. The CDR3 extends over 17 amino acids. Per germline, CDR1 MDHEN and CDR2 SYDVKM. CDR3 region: CASSLSPLAGDTGELFF. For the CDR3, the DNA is TGTGCCAGCAGTTTATCGCCTCTAGCGGGAGACACCGGGGAGCTGTTTTTT.

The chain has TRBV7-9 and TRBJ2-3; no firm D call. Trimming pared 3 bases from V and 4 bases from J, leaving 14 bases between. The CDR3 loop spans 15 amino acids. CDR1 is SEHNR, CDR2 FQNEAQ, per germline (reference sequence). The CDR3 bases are TGTGCCAGCAGCTTGTTCGGTAGTGAAGCAGATACGCAGTATTTT. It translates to CASSLFGSEADTQYF.